Below, one T cell receptor beta chain is given with its context. What it binds is not known. The entry originates in a study of T cell responses to AZD1222 COVID-19 vaccine. Germline V gene data show CDR1 as SNHLY and CDR2 as FYNNEI. The CDR3 loop spans 13 amino acids. The J segment lost 2 bases and the V segment lost 7 bases, leaving 3 bases of the junction unmatched. Assay used: immunoSEQ multiplex PCR; TCRdb lists only in-frame clones, some missing. Among roughly 130,000 clones, roughly 90% were seen once, and the ten largest hold about 3.2%. Overall study results and limits: Spike-specific TCRs gained breadth and depth after people received two AZD1222 doses. With dominance at 160-218 and 743-854, vaccine-associated CD4 TCRs spanned spike. Among the donors, most were white British and more were female, and clonal diversity was possibly underestimated.

The receptor was derived from an adult in good health. The chain recombines TRBV2 with TRBJ2-7, with 9 bases lining up with TRBD2. The sample consisted of peripheral blood, taken on day 0 of AZD1222 vaccination. CDR3 amino acids: CASKGLAPYEQYF. In DNA, the CDR3 is TGTGCCAGCAAGGGACTAGCACCCTACGAGCAGTACTTC.